This T cell receptor (beta chain) originates from a study of a mutant IDH1 vaccine in newly diagnosed glioma. Turning to the study itself: The initiation of vaccination occurred 4-6 weeks after radiotherapy alone, or with temozolomide cycles. Earlier therapy was either radiotherapy, temozolomide, or both, and most got both. Scheduled at week 35, visit V12 preceded visit V13, held at week 47.

This clone was observed a handful of times. No antigen is known for it. Time point denoted: week 47, end of study. Every single dose of the vaccine, 300 ug of mutant IDH1 20-mer peptide, came with topical imiquimod. Tumors from donors were new WHO grade 3 or 4 IDH1-mutant astrocytomas with ATRX loss. TCRdb's copy holds only in-frame clones and misses some; the assay was immunoSEQ multiplex PCR. The data show roughly 50,000 clones, with approximately 80% seen just once and 4.9% held by the top ten. The germline gives CDR1 SGHNT, CDR2 YYREEE (reference sequence). This CDR3 is built from 12 residues. Trimming removed 0 bases from V and 9 bases from J, with 7 bases in between.

This TCR was recovered from a woman in her thirties or forties with glioma. Some clones in this sample may be carry-over from other donors' samples. V and J are TRBV5-4 and TRBJ1-5; D gene ambiguous. Sequenced material: PBMCs, taken from a glioma patient whose treatment included an IDH1 peptide vaccine. This chain's CDR3 is CASSLDGGPQHF. In DNA, the CDR3 is TGTGCCAGCAGCTTGGACGGAGGGCCCCAGCATTTT.